The 4 T cell receptor beta chains below were found in one sample sequenced in a study of OX40 agonist ivuxolimab in advanced cancers. Assay: immunoSEQ multiplex PCR; the TCRdb copy retains only in-frame clones and omits some. There are about 84,000 clones in the sample; about 80% occur only once, and 2.5% to 3% lies in the top ten. The specimen was CD4+ or CD8+ T cells sorted from blood, collected in a trial of the OX40 agonist ivuxolimab. The receptor set was obtained from an adult with an advanced solid tumor such as melanoma, head and neck, liver or kidney cancer.

The chain carries TRBV9 and TRBJ2-5; 7 bases map to TRBD1. The junction had 8 bases not matched to a gene; V was cut back by 4 bases and J by 2 bases. The CDR3 covers 15 residues. The germline gives CDR1 SGDLS, CDR2 YYNGEE. This chain's CDR3 is CASSTWTGQQETQYF. The CDR3 DNA reads TGTGCCAGCAGCACTTGGACAGGCCAACAAGAGACCCAGTACTTC.

The chain links TRBV6-5 to TRBJ1-1; possible D gene TRBD1, 5 bases. The V end was cut by 4 bases, the J end by 0 bases, with 12 bases between. The CDR3 runs to 15 residues. In germline, CDR1 is MNHEY, CDR2 SVGAGI. The CDR3 DNA reads as TGTGCCAGCAGTTCCCGACAGCTTATGAACACTGAAGCTTTCTTT. It encodes CASSSRQLMNTEAFF.

The chain uses TRBV6-1 and TRBJ1-5; 7 bases map to TRBD1. Germline V gene data show CDR1 as MNHNS and CDR2 as SASEGT. After removal of 6 bases from V and 3 bases from J, the junction contained 8 bases not matched to a gene. This CDR3 spans 15 amino acids. DNA for the CDR3: TGTGCCAGCAGCTATTCTGGGACAGCCAATCAGCCCCAGCATTTT. Its protein is CASSYSGTANQPQHF.

The chain is built from TRBV5-1 and TRBJ1-5; a possible D gene is TRBD1 (5 bases). The germline V and J ends were trimmed by 5 bases and 3 bases, with 15 bases remaining between them. This CDR3 is built from 15 residues. In germline, CDR1 is SGHRS, CDR2 YFSETQ. The CDR3 reads CASSSTGAPNQPQHF. The CDR3 DNA reads TGCGCCAGCAGTTCTACTGGGGCGCCCAATCAGCCCCAGCATTTT.